The present T cell receptor (beta chain) was sequenced within a study of T cells in Graves' hyperthyroidism and ophthalmopathy. Germline values: CDR1 MNHEY, CDR2 SVGAGI. J lost 6 bases, V lost 0 bases, and 9 bases had no gene match. The CDR3 spans 17 residues. This clonotype was detected many times. Amplification of TCR beta CDR3 regions was performed using RNA transcripts as template. First-round RT-PCR targeting the TCR CDR3 was performed with the HTBI primer set. MiXCR was run by TCRdb on the multiplex PCR reads, yielding one entry per CDR3 protein. The top ten hold approximately 15% of the sample, which has around 700,000 distinct CDR3 sequences, 18% seen once. Exclusion of patients followed from uncontrolled infection, other autoimmune disease, pregnancy or lactation.

The sequencing sample was made of blood. The chain employs TRBV6-5 and TRBJ2-1, with 9 nucleotides matching TRBD2. The source is a woman in her forties or fifties with Graves' hyperthyroidism that later progressed to Graves' ophthalmopathy. The CDR3 sequence is CASSYSPPAGGRNEQFF. The CDR3 DNA sequence: TGTGCCAGCAGTTACTCGCCCCCTGCGGGGGGGCGCAATGAGCAGTTCTTC.